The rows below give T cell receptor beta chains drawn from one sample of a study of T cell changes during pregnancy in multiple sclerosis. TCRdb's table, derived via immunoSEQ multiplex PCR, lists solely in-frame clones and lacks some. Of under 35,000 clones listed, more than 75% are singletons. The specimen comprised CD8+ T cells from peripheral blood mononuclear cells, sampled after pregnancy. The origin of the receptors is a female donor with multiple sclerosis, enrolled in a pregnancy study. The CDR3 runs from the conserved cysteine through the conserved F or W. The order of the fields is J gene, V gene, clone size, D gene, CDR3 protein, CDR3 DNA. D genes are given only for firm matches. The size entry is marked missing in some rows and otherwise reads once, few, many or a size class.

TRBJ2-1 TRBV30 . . CAWRPVGGPYNEQFF TGTGCCTGGAGGCCCGTGGGGGGGCCCTACAATGAGCAGTTCTTC
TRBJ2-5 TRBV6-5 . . CASKGGSAGVETQYF TGTGCCAGCAAAGGAGGGTCCGCTGGCGTAGAGACCCAGTACTTC
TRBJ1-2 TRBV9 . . CASSVASGGYGRYGYTF TGTGCCAGCAGCGTAGCAAGTGGCGGGTACGGACGTTATGGCTACACCTTC
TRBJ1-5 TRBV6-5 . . CASTFVSNQPQHF TGTGCCAGCACCTTTGTAAGCAATCAGCCCCAGCATTTT
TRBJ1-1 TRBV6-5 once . CASSYSEGPNTEAFF TGTGCCAGCAGTTACTCGGAGGGCCCGAACACTGAAGCTTTCTTT
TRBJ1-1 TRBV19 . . CASRGTKTNTEAFF TGTGCCAGTAGAGGGACAAAGACGAACACTGAAGCTTTCTTT
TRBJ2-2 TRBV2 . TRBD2 CASSPTSGATGELFF TGTGCCAGCAGTCCGACTAGCGGGGCCACCGGGGAGCTGTTTTTT
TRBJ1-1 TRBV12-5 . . CASGALDSMNTEAFF TGTGCTAGTGGTGCCTTGGACAGCATGAACACTGAAGCTTTCTTT
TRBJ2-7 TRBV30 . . CAWSVPGWDYEQYF TGTGCCTGGAGTGTACCGGGATGGGACTACGAGCAGTACTTC
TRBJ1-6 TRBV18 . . CASSGASYNSPLHF TGTGCCAGCTCAGGGGCCTCCTATAATTCACCCCTCCACTTT
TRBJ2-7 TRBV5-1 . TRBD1 CASSFGTGNEQYF TGCGCCAGCAGCTTTGGGACAGGGAACGAGCAGTACTTC
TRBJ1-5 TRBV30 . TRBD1 CAWSLTGNNQPQHF TGTGCCTGGAGTTTGACAGGGAACAATCAGCCCCAGCATTTT
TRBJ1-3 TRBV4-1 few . CASSQVGGSSGNTIYF TGCGCCAGCAGCCAAGTGGGCGGGAGCTCTGGAAACACCATATATTTT
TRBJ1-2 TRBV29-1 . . CSVVPPGGYTF TGCAGCGTTGTTCCCCCCGGTGGCTACACCTTC
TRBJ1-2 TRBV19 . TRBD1 CASSIEQGLYGYTF TGTGCCAGTAGTATAGAACAGGGGCTCTATGGCTACACCTTC
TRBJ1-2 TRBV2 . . CASSAPVAGPQDYGYTF TGTGCCAGCAGTGCACCTGTTGCGGGCCCCCAGGACTATGGCTACACCTTC
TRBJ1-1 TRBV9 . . CASSQISGGEAFF TGTGCCAGCAGCCAAATTTCGGGGGGTGAAGCTTTCTTT
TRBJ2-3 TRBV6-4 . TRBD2 CASSESASGDTDTQYF TGTGCCAGCAGTGAGTCGGCTAGCGGCGACACAGATACGCAGTATTTT
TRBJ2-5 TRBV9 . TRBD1 CASSVGGGEETQYF TGTGCCAGCAGCGTAGGAGGGGGCGAAGAGACCCAGTACTTC
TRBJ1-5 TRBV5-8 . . CASSLAVGGNQPQHF TGTGCCAGCAGCTTGGCCGTCGGGGGCAATCAGCCCCAGCATTTT
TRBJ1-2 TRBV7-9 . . CASGVFNRVRDGYTF TGTGCCAGCGGGGTCTTTAACAGGGTCCGAGATGGCTACACCTTC
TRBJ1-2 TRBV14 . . CASSQARLPPNYGYTF TGTGCCAGCAGCCAGGCTCGACTACCCCCTAACTATGGCTACACCTTC
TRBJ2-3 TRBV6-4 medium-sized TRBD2 CASSDSSGGADTQYF TGTGCCAGCAGTGACTCTAGCGGGGGGGCAGATACGCAGTATTTT
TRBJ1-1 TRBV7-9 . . CASSSVLNTEAFF TGTGCCAGCAGCTCAGTCTTGAACACTGAAGCTTTCTTT
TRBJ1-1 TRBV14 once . CASSQDPGSNTEAFF TGTGCCAGCAGCCAAGACCCAGGGTCAAACACTGAAGCTTTCTTT
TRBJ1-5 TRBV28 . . CASSLLPYNSNQPQHF TGTGCCAGCAGTTTACTCCCGTACAATAGCAATCAGCCCCAGCATTTT
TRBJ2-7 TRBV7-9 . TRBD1 CASSPTPDRGGYEQYF TGTGCCAGCAGCCCCACCCCTGACAGGGGTGGTTACGAGCAGTACTTC